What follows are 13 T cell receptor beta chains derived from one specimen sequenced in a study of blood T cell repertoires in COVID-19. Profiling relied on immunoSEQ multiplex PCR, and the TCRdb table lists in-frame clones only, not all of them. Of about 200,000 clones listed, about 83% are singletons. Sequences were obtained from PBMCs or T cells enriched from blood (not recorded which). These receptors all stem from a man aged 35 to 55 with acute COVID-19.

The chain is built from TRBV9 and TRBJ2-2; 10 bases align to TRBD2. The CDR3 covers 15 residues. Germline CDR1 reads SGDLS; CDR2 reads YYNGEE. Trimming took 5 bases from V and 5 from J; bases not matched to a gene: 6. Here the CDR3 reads CASSTGTSVTGELFF. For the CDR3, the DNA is TGTGCCAGCAGTACCGGGACTAGCGTGACCGGGGAGCTGTTTTTT.

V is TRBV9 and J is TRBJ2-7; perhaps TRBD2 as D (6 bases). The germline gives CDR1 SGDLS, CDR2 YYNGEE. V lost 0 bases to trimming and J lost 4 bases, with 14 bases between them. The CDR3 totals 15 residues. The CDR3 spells CASSVALDYPYEQYF. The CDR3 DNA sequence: TGTGCCAGCAGCGTAGCTCTGGACTACCCTTACGAGCAGTACTTC.

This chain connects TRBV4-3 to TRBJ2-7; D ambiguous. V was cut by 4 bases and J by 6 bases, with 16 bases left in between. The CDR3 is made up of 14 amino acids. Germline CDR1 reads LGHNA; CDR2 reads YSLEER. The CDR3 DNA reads TGCGCCAGCAGCCCAGGCTATTGGTCTTCCGAGCAGTACTTC. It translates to CASSPGYWSSEQYF.

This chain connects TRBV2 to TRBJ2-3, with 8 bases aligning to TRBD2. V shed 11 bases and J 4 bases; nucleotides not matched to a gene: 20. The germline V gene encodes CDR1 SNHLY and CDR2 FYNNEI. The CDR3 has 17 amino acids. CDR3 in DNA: TGTGCCTACCAGGGTAGGCTGGGACTAGGGGGGGCAGATACGCAGTATTTT. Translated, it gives CAYQGRLGLGGADTQYF. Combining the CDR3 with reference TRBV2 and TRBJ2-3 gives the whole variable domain EPEVTQTPSHQVTQMGQEVILRCVPISNHLYFYWYRQILGQKVEFLVSFYNNEISEKSEIFDDQFSVERPDGSNFTLKIRSTKLEDSAMYFCAYQGRLGLGGADTQYFGPGTRLTVL.

CDR3 sequence reads: CASSDGYNEQFF. The DNA of the CDR3 is TGTGCCAGCAGTGACGGTTACAATGAGCAGTTCTTC. V usage is TRBV25-1 and J usage is TRBJ2-1; D is uncertain. Germline V gene lookup returns CDR1 MGHDK and CDR2 SYGVNS. V lost 3 bases and J 4 bases, leaving 4 bases between the germline ends. The CDR3 is 12 residues long.

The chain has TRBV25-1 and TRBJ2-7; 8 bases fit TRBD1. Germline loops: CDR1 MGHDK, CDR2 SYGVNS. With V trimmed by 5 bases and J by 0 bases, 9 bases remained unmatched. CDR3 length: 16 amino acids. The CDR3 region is CASSSSDRVYSYEQYF. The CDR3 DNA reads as TGTGCCAGCAGTTCCTCGGACAGGGTCTACTCCTACGAGCAGTACTTC.

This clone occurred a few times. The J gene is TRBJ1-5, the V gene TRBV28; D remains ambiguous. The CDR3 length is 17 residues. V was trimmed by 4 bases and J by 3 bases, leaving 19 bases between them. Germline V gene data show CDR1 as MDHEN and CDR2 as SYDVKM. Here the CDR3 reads CASSSAAAGSVNQPQHF. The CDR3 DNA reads TGTGCCAGCAGTTCGGCCGCGGCGGGGTCCGTCAATCAGCCCCAGCATTTT.

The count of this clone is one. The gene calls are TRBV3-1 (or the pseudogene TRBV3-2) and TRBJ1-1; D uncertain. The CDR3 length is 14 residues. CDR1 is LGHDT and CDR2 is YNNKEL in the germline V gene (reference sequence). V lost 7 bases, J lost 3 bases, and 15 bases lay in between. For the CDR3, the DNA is TGTGCCAGCACCCCCACCTCGGGTTACACTGAAGCTTTCTTT. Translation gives CASTPTSGYTEAFF.

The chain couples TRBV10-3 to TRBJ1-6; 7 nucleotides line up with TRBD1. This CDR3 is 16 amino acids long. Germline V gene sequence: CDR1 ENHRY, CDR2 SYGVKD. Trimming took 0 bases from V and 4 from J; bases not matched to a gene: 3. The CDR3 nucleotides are TGTGCCATCAGTGAGTCGACGACAGGGTATAATTCACCCCTCCACTTT. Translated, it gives CAISESTTGYNSPLHF.

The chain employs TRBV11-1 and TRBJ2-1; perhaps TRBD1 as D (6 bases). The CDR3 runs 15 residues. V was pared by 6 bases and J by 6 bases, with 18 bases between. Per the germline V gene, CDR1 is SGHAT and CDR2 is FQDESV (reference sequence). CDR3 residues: CASRLERGYGNEQFF. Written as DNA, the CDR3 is TGTGCCAGCAGACTGGAGAGGGGGTACGGCAATGAGCAGTTCTTC.

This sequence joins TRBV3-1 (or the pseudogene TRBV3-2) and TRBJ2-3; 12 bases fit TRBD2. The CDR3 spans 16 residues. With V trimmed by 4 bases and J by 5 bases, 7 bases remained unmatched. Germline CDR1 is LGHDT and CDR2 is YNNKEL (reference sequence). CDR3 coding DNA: TGTGCCAGCAGCCCCCGACTAGCGGGAGTGGGAGATACGCAGTATTTT. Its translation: CASSPRLAGVGDTQYF.

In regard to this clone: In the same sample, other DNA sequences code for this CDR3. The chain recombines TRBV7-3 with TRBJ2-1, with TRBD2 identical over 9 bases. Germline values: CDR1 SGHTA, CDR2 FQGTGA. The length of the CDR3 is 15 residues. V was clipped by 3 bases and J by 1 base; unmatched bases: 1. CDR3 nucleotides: TGTGCCAGCAGCTTGCGGGAGGGGTCCTACAATGAGCAGTTCTTC. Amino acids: CASSLREGSYNEQFF. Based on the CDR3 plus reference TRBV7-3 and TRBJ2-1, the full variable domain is GAGVSQTPSNKVTEKGKYVELRCDPISGHTALYWYRQSLGQGPEFLIYFQGTGAADDSGLPNDRFFAVRPEGSVSTLKIQRTERGDSAVYLCASSLREGSYNEQFFGPGTRLTVL.

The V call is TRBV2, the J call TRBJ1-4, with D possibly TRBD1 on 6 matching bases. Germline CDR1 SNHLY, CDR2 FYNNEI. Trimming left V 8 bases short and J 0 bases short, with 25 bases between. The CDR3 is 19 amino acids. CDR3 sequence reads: CASGPIISRGIATNEKLFF. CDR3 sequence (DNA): TGTGCCAGCGGTCCCATTATTTCTAGGGGGATTGCAACTAATGAAAAACTGTTTTTT.